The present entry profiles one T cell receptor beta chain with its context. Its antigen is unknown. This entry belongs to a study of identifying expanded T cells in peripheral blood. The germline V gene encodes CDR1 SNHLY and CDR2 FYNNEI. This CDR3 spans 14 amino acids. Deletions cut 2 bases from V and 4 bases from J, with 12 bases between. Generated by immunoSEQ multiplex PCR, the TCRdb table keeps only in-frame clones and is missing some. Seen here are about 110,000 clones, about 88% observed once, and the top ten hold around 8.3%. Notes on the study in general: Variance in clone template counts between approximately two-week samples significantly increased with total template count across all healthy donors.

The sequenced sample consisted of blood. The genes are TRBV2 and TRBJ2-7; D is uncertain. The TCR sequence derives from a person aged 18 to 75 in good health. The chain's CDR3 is CASSESGPRYEQYF. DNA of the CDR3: TGTGCCAGCAGTGAATCGGGCCCCCGTTACGAGCAGTACTTC.